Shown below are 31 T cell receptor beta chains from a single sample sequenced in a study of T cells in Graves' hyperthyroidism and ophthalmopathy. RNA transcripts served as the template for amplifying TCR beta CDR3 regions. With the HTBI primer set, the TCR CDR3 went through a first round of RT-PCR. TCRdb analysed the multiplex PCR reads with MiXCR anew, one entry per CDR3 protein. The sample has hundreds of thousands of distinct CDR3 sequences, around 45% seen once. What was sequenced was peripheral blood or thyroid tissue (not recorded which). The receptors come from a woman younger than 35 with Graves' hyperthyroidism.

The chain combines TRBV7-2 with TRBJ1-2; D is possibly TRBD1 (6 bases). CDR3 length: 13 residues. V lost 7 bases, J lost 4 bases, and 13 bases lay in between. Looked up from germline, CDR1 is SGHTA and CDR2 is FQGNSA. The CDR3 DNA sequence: TGTGCCAGCACACAGGGCGCGGGCTATGGCTACACCTTC. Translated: CASTQGAGYGYTF.

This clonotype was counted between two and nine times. The CDR3: CASSLIQLYGYTF. CDR3 bases: TGTGCCAGCAGCTTAATACAGCTATATGGCTACACCTTC. This rearrangement joins TRBV7-2 to TRBJ1-2; no definite D call. CDR3 size: 13 residues. Trimming took 2 bases from V and 5 from J, leaving 9 bases between them. Germline CDR1 SGHTA, CDR2 FQGNSA. The full variable domain, its missing parts supplied by reference TRBV7-2 and TRBJ1-2, is GAGVSQSPSNKVTEKGKDVELRCDPISGHTALYWYRQSLGQGLEFLIYFQGNSAPDKSGLPSDRFSAERTGGSVSTLTIQRTQQEDSAVYLCASSLIQLYGYTFGSGTRLTVV.

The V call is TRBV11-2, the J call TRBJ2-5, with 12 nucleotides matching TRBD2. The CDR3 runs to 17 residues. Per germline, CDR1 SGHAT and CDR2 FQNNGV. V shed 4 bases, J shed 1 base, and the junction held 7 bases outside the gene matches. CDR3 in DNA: TGTGCCAGCAGCTGCCCCCTAGCGGGAGGGCCCCAAGAGACCCAGTACTTC. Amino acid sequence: CASSCPLAGGPQETQYF.

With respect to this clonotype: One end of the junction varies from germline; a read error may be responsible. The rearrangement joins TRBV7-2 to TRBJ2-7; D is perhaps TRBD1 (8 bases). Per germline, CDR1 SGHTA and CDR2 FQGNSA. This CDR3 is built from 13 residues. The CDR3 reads CASSLDRTGTIFF. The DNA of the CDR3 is TGTGCCAGCAGCTTAGATCGGACAGGGACTATATTCTTC.

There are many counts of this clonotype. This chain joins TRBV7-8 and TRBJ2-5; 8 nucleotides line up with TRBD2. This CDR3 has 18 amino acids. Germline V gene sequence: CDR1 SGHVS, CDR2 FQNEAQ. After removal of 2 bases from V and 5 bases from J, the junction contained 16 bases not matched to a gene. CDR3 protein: CASSLSVAGPSFGETQYF. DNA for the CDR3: TGTGCCAGCAGCTTATCGGTAGCGGGACCTTCATTCGGGGAGACCCAGTACTTC.

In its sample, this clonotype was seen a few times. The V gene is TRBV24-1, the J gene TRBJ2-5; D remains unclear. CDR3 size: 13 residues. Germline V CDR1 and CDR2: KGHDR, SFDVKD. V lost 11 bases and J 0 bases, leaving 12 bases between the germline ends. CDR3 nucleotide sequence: TGTGCCAGCAGGCCAGGTTACCAAGAGACCCAGTACTTC. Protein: CASRPGYQETQYF.

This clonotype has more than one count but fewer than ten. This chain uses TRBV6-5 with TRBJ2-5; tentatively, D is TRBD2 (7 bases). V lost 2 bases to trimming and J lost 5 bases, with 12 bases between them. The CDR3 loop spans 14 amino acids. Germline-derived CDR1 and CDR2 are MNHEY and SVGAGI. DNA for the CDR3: TGTGCCAGCAGTTACATCGGGGGGCAGGAGACCCAGTACTTC. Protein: CASSYIGGQETQYF.

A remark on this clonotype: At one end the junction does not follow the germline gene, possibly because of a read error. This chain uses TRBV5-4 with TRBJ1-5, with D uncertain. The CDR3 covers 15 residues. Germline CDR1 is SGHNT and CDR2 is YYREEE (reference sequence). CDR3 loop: CASSQGRWGNQPQHF. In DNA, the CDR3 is TGCGCCAGCAGCCAAGGACGGTGGGGAAATCAGCCCCAGCATTTT.

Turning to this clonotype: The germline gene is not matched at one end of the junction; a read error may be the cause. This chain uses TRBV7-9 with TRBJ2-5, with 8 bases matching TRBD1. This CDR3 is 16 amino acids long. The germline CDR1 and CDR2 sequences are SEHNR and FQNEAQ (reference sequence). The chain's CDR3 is CASSQAVAGGRETQYF. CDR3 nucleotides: TGCGCCAGCAGCCAAGCGGTCGCAGGGGGCCGGGAGACCCAGTACTTC.

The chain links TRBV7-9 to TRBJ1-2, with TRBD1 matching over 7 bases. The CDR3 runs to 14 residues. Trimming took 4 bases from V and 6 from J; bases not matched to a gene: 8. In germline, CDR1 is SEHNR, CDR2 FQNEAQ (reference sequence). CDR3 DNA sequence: TGTGCCAGCAGCTCGACAGGGAGTGAGAATGGCTACACCTTC. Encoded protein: CASSSTGSENGYTF.

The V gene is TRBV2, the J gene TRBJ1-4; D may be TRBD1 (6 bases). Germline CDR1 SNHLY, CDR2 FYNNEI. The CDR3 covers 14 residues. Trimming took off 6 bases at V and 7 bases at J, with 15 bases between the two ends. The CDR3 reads CASRPGVGVEKLFF. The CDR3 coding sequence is TGTGCCAGCAGGCCAGGGGTAGGAGTTGAAAAACTGTTTTTT. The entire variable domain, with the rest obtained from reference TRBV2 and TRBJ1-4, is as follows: EPEVTQTPSHQVTQMGQEVILRCVPISNHLYFYWYRQILGQKVEFLVSFYNNEISEKSEIFDDQFSVERPDGSNFTLKIRSTKLEDSAMYFCASRPGVGVEKLFFGSGTQLSVL.

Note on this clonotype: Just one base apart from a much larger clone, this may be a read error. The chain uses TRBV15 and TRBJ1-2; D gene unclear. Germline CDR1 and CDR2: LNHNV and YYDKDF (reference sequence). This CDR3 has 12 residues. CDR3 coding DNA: TGTGCCACCAGCAGAGTTCAGGATGGCCACACCTTC. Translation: CATSRVQDGHTF.

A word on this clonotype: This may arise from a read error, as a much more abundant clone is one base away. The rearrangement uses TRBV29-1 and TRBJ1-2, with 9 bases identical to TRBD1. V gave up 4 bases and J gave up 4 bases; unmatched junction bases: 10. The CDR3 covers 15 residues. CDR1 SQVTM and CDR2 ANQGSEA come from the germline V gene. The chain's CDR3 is CSVGNRGRRGYGYTF. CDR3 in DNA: TGCAGCGTTGGAAACAGGGGGCGTAGGGGCTATGGCTACACCTTC.

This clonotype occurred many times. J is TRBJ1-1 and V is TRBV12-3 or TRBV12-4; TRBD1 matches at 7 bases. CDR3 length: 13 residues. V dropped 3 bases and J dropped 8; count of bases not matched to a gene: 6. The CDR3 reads CASSFALDREAFF. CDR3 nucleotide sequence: TGTGCCAGCAGTTTTGCATTGGACAGGGAAGCTTTCTTT.

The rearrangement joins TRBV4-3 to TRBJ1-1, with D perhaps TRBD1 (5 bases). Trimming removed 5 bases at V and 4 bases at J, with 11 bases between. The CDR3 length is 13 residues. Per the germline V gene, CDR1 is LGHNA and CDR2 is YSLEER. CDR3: CASSGTPGTEAFF. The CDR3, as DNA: TGCGCCAGCAGCGGGACCCCGGGCACTGAAGCTTTCTTT.

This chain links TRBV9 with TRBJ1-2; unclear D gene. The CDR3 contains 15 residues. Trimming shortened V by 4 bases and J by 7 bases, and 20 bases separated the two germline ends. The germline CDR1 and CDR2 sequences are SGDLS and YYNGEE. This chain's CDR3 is CASSPDVMRARGYTF. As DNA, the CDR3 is TGTGCCAGCAGCCCCGATGTTATGAGGGCGCGTGGCTACACCTTC.

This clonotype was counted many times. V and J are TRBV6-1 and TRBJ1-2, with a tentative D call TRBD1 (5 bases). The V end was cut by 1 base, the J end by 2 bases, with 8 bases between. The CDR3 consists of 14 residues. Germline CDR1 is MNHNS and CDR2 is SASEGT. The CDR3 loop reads CASSEVQENYGYTF. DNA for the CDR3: TGTGCCAGCAGTGAAGTACAGGAGAACTATGGCTACACCTTC.

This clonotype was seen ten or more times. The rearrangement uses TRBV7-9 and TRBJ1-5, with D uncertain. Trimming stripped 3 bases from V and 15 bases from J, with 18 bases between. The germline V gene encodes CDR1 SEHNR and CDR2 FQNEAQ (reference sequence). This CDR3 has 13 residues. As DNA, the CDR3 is TGTGCCAGCAGCTTTACGTCGGCAGACGCAACGCATTTT. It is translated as CASSFTSADATHF.

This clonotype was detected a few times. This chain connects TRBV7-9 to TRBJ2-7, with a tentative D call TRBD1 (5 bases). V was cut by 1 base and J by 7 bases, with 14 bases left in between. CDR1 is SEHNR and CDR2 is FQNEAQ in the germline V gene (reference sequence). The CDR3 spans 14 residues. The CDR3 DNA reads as TGTGCCAGCAGCTTAGGCCAGGGTAGGGGAGAGCAGTACTTC. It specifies CASSLGQGRGEQYF.

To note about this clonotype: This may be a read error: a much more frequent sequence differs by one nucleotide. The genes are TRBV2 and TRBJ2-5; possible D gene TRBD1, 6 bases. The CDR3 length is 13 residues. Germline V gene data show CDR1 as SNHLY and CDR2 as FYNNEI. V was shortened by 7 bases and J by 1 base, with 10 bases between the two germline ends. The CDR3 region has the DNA TGTGCCAGCACCCAGGGGACCCAAGAGACCCAGTACTTC. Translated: CASTQGTQETQYF.

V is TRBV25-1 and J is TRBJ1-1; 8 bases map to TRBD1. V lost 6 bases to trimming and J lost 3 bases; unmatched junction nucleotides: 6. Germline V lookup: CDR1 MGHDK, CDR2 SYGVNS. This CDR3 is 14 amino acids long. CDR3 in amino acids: CASSRTGLDTEAFF. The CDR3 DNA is TGTGCCAGCAGCAGGACAGGGCTGGACACTGAAGCTTTCTTT.

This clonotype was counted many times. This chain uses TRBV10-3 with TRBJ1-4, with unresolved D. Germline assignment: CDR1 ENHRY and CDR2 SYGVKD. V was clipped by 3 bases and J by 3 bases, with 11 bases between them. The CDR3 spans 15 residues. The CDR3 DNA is TGTGCCATCAGTGATCAGATGTCGGCTAATGAAAAACTGTTTTTT. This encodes CAISDQMSANEKLFF.

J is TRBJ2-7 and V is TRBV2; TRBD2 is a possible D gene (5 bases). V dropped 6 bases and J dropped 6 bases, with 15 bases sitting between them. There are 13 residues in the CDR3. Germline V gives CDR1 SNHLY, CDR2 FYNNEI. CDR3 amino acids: CASRFLGSGEQYF. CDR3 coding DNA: TGTGCCAGCAGATTCTTGGGGAGCGGCGAGCAGTACTTC.

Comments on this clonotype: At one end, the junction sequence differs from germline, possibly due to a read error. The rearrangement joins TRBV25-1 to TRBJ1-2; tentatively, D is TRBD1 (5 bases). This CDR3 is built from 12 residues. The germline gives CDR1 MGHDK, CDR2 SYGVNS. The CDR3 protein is CAGSTSGSGYTF. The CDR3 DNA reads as TGTGCCGGCAGTACCTCAGGGAGTGGCTACACCTTC.

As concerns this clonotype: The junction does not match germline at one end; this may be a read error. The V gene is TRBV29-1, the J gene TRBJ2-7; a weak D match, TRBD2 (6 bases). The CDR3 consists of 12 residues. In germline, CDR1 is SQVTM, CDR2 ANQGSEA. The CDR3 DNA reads TGCGGCGTTCGGACTAACAACTACGAGCAGTACTTC. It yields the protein CGVRTNNYEQYF.

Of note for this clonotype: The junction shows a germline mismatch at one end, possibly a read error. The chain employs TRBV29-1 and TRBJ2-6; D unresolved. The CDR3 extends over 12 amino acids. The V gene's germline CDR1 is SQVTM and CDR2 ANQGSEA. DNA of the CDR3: TGCAGCGTGGCGCACCCTGTAAACACTGAAGCTTTC. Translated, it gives CSVAHPVNTEAF. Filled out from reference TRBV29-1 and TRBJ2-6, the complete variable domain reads SAVISQKPSRDICQRGTSLTIQCQVDSQVTMMFWYRQQPGQSLTLIATANQGSEATYESGFVIDKFPISRPNLTFSTLTVSNMSPEDSSIYLCSVAHPVNTEAFGAGSRLTVL.

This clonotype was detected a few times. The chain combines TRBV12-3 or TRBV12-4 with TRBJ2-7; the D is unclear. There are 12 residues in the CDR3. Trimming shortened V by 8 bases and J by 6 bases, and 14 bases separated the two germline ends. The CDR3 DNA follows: TGTGCCAGCGGCGGCCCCGTGGTCGAGCAGTACTTC. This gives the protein CASGGPVVEQYF.

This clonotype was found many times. The CDR3 nucleotides read TGTGCCAGCAGCATGACAGGGAACACCGGGGAGCTGTTTTTT. Translation gives CASSMTGNTGELFF. The V and J genes are TRBV7-9 and TRBJ2-2; D possibly corresponds to TRBD1 (6 bases). With 5 bases removed from V and 1 base from J, the gap between germline ends came to 8 bases. CDR3 length: 14 residues. CDR1 and CDR2 from the germline V gene are SEHNR and FQNEAQ (reference sequence).

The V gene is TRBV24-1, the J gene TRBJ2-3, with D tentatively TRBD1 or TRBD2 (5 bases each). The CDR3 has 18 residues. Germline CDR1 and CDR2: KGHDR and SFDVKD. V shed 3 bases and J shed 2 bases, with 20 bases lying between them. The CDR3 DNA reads TGTGCCACCAGTGATCCCCCCGTGGGACGGGAAAACACAGATACGCAGTATTTT. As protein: CATSDPPVGRENTDTQYF.

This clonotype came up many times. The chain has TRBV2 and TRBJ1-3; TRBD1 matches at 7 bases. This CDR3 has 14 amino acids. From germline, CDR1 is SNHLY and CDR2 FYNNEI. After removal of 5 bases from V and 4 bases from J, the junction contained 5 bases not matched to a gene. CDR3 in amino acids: CASSQTGSGNTIYF. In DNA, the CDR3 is TGTGCCAGCAGTCAGACAGGGTCAGGAAACACCATATATTTT.

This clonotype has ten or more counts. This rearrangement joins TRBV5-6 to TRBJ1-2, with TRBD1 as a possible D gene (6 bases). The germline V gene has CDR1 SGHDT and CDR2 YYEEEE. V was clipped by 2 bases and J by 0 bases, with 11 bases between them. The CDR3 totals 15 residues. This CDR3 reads CASSFGAGANYGYTF. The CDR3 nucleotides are TGTGCCAGCAGCTTCGGGGCAGGGGCTAACTATGGCTACACCTTC.